The present entry profiles one T cell receptor beta chain with its context. The data were obtained in a study of beta chain features in type 1 diabetes. TCRB transcripts that were expressed got sequenced, as all of the isolated RNA had been reverse transcribed. Sequencing used immunoSEQ multiplex PCR; TCRdb keeps in-frame clones, though not all of them. The profile covers about 450,000 clones, with about an eighth appearing a single time and 0.045% to 0.06% taken by the ten largest. In germline, CDR1 is KGHSH, CDR2 LQKENI. The ends were cut back, 6 bases at V and 9 bases at J, with 17 bases in the middle. This CDR3 is 14 amino acids long.

The clonotype originates from a woman aged 18-29 years in good health. The chain couples TRBV18 to TRBJ2-2; D possibly matches TRBD1 or TRBD2 (5 bases each). The sample taken for sequencing was naive CD4+ T cells from blood. The CDR3 reads CASSRDPGRRELFF. The CDR3 DNA reads TGTGCCAGCTCCCGAGATCCGGGACGGAGGGAGCTGTTTTTT.